Reported below is one T cell receptor beta chain. The V gene's germline CDR1 is KGHSH and CDR2 LQKENI. CDR3 length: 14 residues. Between the trimmed V and J ends, which lost 5 bases and 3 bases, there was a span of 10 bases. This entry belongs to a study of blood T cell repertoires in COVID-19. The overall study: In each case, the material was cDNA or gDNA derived from T cells, B-cell-depleted T cells, or PBMCs.

Source study methods: Estimated nucleated cell counts came from reference gene primer amplification. Repertoires were generated with immunoSEQ multiplex PCR, while TCRdb's copy carries only in-frame clones and drops some. V, J and clone size derive from that table, while D and trimming were established from the DNA sequence. The sample lists just over 300,000 clones, about 90% occurring once. V is TRBV18 and J is TRBJ2-2; TRBD1 is a possible D gene (5 bases). The material sequenced was peripheral blood. The source of this sequence is a man aged 18 to 29 with active or convalescent COVID-19. The CDR3 region is CASSETEYTGELFF. The DNA for the CDR3 is TGTGCCAGCTCAGAGACAGAATACACCGGGGAGCTGTTTTTT.